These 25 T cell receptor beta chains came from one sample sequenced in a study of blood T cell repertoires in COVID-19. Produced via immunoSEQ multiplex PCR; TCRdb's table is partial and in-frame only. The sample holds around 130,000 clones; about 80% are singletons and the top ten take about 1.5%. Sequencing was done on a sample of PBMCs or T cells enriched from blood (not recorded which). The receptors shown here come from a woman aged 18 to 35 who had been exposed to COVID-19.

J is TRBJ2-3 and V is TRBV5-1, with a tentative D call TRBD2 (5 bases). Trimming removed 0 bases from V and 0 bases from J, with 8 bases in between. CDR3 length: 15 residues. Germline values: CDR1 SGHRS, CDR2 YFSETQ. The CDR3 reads CASSLGRESTDTQYF. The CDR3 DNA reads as TGCGCCAGCAGCTTGGGACGGGAAAGCACAGATACGCAGTATTTT. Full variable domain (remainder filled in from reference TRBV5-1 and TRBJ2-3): KAGVTQTPRYLIKTRGQQVTLSCSPISGHRSVSWYQQTPGQGLQFLFEYFSETQRNKGNFPGRFSGRQFSNSRSEMNVSTLELGDSALYLCASSLGRESTDTQYFGPGTRLTVL.

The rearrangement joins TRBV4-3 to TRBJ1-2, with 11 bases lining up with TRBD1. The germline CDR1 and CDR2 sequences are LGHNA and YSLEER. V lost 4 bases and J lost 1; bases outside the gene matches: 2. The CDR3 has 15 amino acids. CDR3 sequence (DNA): TGCGCCAGCAGCCCCGGGACAGGGGGTAACTATGGCTACACCTTC. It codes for CASSPGTGGNYGYTF.

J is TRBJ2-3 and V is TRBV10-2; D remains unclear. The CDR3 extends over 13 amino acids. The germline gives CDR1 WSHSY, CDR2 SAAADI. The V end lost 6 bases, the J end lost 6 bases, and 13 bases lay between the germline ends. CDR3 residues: CASRRKSEDTQYF. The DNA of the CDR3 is TGCGCCAGCAGGAGGAAAAGTGAGGATACGCAGTATTTT.

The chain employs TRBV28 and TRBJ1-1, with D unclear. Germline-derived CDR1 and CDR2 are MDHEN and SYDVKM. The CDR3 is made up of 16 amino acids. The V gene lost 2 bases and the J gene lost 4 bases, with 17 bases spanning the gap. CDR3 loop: CASSLNEAGRGTEAFF. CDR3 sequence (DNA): TGTGCCAGCAGTTTAAACGAAGCCGGGAGAGGCACTGAAGCTTTCTTT.

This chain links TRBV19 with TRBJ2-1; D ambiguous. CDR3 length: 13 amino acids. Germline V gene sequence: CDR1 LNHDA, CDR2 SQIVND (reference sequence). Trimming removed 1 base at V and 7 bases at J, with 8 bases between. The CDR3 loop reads CASSIVTSNEQFF. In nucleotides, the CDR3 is TGTGCCAGTAGTATAGTAACTTCTAATGAGCAGTTCTTC.

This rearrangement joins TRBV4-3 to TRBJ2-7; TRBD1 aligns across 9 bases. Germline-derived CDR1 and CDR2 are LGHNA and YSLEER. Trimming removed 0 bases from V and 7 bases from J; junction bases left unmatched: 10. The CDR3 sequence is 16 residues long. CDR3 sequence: CASSQDWGTGSREQYF. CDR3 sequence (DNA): TGCGCCAGCAGCCAAGACTGGGGGACAGGGAGTCGAGAGCAGTACTTC.

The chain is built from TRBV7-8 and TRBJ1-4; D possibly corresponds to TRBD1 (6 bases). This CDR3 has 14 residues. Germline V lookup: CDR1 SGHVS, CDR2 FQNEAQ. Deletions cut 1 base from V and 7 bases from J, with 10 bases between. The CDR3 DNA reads TGTGCCAGCAGCTTAGACAGGGTTTCTGAAAAACTGTTTTTT. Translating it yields CASSLDRVSEKLFF.

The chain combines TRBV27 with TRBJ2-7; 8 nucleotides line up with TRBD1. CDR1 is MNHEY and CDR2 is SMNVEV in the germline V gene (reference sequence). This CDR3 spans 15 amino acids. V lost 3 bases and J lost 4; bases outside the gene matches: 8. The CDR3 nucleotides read TGTGCCAGCAGTTTTTATGGAGACAGGGGATACGAGCAGTACTTC. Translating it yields CASSFYGDRGYEQYF.

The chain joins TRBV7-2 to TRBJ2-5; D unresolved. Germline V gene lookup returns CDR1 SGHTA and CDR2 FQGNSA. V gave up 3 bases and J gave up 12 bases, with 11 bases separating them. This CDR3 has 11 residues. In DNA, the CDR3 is TGTGCCAGCAGCTTGGGCCGTGTGGAGTACTTC. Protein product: CASSLGRVEYF.

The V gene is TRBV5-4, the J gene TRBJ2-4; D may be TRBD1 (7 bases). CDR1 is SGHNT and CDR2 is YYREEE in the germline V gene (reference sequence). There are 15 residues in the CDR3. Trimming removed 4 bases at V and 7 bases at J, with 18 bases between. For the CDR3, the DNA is TGTGCCAGCAGCCCGGCAGGGGGGACCGGGAACATTCAGTACTTC. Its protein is CASSPAGGTGNIQYF.

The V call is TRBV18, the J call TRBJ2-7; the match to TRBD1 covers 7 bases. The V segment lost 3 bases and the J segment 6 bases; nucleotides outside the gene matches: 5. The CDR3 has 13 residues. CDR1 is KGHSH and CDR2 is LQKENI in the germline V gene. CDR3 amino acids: CASSPSGGREQYF. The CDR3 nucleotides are TGTGCCAGCTCACCGTCAGGGGGTCGCGAGCAGTACTTC.

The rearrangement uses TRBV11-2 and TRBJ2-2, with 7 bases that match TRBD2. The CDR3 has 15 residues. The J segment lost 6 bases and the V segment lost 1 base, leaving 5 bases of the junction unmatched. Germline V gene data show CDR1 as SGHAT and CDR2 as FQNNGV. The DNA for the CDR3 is TGTGCCAGCAGCTTAGTTAAAGGACTAGCCGGGGAGCTGTTTTTT. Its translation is CASSLVKGLAGELFF.

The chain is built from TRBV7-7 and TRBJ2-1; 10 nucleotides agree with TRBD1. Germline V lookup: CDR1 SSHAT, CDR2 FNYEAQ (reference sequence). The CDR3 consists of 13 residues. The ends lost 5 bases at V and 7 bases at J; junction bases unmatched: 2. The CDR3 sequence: CASSVGQGNEQFF. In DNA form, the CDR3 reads TGTGCCAGCAGCGTGGGACAGGGGAATGAGCAGTTCTTC.

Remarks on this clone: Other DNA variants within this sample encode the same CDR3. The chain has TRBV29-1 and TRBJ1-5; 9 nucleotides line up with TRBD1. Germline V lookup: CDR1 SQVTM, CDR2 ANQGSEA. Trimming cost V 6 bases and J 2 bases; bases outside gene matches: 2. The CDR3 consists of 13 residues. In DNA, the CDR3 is TGCAGCGTCCGGACAGGGGGCAATCAGCCCCAGCATTTT. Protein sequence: CSVRTGGNQPQHF.

CDR3 in amino acids: CASSQVVGGSYEQYF. Written as DNA, the CDR3 is TGTGCCAGCAGCCAAGTAGTCGGGGGGTCCTACGAGCAGTACTTC. The gene calls are TRBV4-2 and TRBJ2-7; 7 bases agree with TRBD2. CDR1 and CDR2 (germline): LGHNA, YNFKEQ. Trimming at V came to 1 base and at J to 1 base, leaving 4 bases not matched to a gene. The CDR3 extends over 15 amino acids.

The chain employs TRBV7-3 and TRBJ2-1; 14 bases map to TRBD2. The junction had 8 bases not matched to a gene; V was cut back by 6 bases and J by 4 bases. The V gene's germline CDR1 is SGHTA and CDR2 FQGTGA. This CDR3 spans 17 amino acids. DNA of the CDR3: TGTGCCAGCAGTCCTAGGACTAGCGGGAGGACGTACAATGAGCAGTTCTTC. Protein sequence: CASSPRTSGRTYNEQFF.

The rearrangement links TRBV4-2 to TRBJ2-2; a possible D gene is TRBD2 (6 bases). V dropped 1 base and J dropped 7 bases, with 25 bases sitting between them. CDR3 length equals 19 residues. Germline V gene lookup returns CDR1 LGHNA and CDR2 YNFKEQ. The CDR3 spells CASSQGHRGGRLGVGELFF. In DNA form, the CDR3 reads TGTGCCAGCAGCCAAGGGCATAGGGGTGGAAGACTAGGAGTCGGGGAGCTGTTTTTT.

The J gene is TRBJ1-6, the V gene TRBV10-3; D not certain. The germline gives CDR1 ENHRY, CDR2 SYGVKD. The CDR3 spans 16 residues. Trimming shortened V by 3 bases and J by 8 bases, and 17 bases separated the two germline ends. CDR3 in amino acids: CAISETPGRTHSPLHF. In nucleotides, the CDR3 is TGTGCCATCAGTGAAACTCCTGGGAGAACCCATTCACCCCTCCACTTT.

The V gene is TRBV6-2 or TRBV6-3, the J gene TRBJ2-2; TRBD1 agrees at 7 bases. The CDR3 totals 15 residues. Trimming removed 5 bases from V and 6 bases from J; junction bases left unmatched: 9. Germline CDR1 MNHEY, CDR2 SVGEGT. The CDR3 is CASSLRQGPAGELFF. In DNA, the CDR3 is TGTGCCAGCAGTCTTAGACAGGGACCAGCCGGGGAGCTGTTTTTT.

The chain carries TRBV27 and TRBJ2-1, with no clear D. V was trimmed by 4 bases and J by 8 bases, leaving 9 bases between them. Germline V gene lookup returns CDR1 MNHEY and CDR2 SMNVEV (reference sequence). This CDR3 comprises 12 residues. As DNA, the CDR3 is TGTGCCAGCAGTTACAATAGCCATGAGCAGTTCTTC. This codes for CASSYNSHEQFF.

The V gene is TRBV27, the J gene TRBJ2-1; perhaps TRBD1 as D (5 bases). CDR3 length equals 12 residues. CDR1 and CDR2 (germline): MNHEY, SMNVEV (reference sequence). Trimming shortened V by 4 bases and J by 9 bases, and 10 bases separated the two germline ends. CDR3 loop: CASSSRVGEQFF. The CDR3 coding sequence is TGTGCCAGCAGTTCCAGGGTCGGTGAGCAGTTCTTC.

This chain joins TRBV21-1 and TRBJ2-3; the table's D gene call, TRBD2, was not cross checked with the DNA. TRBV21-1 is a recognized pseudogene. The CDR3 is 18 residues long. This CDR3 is CASSSPRGGQPYTDTQYF. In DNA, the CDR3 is TGTGCCAGCAGCTCACCCCGGGGGGGACAACCTTACACAGATACGCAGTATTTT.

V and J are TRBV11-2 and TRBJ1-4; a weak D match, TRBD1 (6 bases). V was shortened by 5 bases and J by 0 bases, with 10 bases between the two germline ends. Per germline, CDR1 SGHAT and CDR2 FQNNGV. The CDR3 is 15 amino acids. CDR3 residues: CASSLNRATNEKLFF. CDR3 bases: TGTGCCAGCAGCCTAAACAGGGCAACTAATGAAAAACTGTTTTTT.

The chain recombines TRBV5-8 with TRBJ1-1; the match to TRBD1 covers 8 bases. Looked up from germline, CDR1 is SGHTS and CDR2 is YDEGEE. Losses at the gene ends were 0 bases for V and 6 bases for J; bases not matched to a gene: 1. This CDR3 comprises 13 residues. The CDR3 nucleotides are TGTGCCAGCAGCTTGGCAGGGGGCTCTGAAGCTTTCTTT. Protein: CASSLAGGSEAFF.

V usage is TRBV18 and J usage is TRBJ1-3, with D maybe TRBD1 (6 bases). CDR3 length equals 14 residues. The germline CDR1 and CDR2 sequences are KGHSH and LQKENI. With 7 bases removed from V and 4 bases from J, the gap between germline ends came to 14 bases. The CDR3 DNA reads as TGTGCCAGCTGCACAGGAACAGGGGGAAACACCATATATTTT. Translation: CASCTGTGGNTIYF.